The next 7 T cell receptor beta chains were all read from a single sample in a study of glioma-infiltrating T cells after dendritic cell vaccination. Repertoires were generated with immunoSEQ multiplex PCR, while TCRdb's copy carries only in-frame clones and drops some. The table lists 90,000 or so clones, more than 70% of them singletons. The source material was blood, sampled before dendritic cell vaccination. These receptors were taken from a human donor with glioblastoma.

The gene calls are TRBV4-2 and TRBJ2-4, with a tentative D call TRBD2 (6 bases). The CDR3 length is 17 residues. V was trimmed by 0 bases and J by 6 bases, leaving 18 bases between them. Germline CDR1 is LGHNA and CDR2 is YNFKEQ. The CDR3 bases are TGTGCCAGCAGCCAAGAGAGGGGACCGGCGGGGCTAAACATTCAGTACTTC. It specifies CASSQERGPAGLNIQYF.

The chain recombines TRBV4-3 with TRBJ1-5; D perhaps matches TRBD1 (6 bases). Germline CDR1 is LGHNA and CDR2 is YSLEER. The CDR3 is made up of 15 amino acids. Trimming removed 0 bases at V and 5 bases at J, with 11 bases between. CDR3 residues: CASSQEQGRDQPQHF. In nucleotides, the CDR3 is TGCGCCAGCAGCCAAGAACAGGGTAGGGATCAGCCCCAGCATTTT.

The CDR3 region has the DNA TGTGCCAGCAGCTTGGGCATGAACACTGAAGCTTTCTTT. This gives the protein CASSLGMNTEAFF. The rearrangement joins TRBV7-9 to TRBJ1-1; unclear D gene. Germline V gives CDR1 SEHNR, CDR2 FQNEAQ (reference sequence). The V end was cut by 3 bases, the J end by 0 bases, with 5 bases between. CDR3 length: 13 amino acids.

This clone was counted once. The DNA of the CDR3 is TGTGCCAGTACCGCCTGGGGGGGGGCTTTCAATGAGCAGTTCTTC. Protein product: CASTAWGGAFNEQFF. J is TRBJ2-1 and V is TRBV19, with TRBD2 as a possible D gene (7 bases). Germline lookup yields CDR1 LNHDA and CDR2 SQIVND (reference sequence). The germline V and J ends were trimmed by 7 bases and 6 bases, with 19 bases remaining between them. CDR3 length equals 15 residues.

The chain uses TRBV29-1 and TRBJ2-1; D ambiguous. The germline V gene has CDR1 SQVTM and CDR2 ANQGSEA. The CDR3 has 13 amino acids. Between the trimmed V and J ends, which lost 4 bases and 5 bases, there was a span of 12 bases. The CDR3 here is CSVARWVHNEQFF. DNA for the CDR3: TGCAGCGTTGCGAGGTGGGTGCACAATGAGCAGTTCTTC.

The rearrangement uses TRBV2 and TRBJ1-1; maybe TRBD1 (5 bases). The CDR3 is made up of 14 amino acids. Per the germline V gene, CDR1 is SNHLY and CDR2 is FYNNEI. Trimming stripped 11 bases from V and 0 bases from J, with 16 bases between. CDR3 amino acids: CADPRGSVNTEAFF. The CDR3, as DNA: TGTGCCGACCCTAGGGGCTCGGTGAACACTGAAGCTTTCTTT. The whole variable domain, remainder taken from reference TRBV2 and TRBJ1-1, is EPEVTQTPSHQVTQMGQEVILRCVPISNHLYFYWYRQILGQKVEFLVSFYNNEISEKSEIFDDQFSVERPDGSNFTLKIRSTKLEDSAMYFCADPRGSVNTEAFFGQGTRLTVV.

The chain uses TRBV5-6 and TRBJ2-7, with a possible D match to TRBD1 (6 bases). The V gene lost 3 bases and the J gene lost 0 bases, with 10 bases spanning the gap. The germline gives CDR1 SGHDT, CDR2 YYEEEE. The CDR3 contains 14 residues. CDR3 DNA sequence: TGTGCCAGCAGCTCAAGGGACACCTCCTACGAGCAGTACTTC. Translated, it gives CASSSRDTSYEQYF.